The source of this T cell receptor (beta chain) is a study of a mutant IDH1 vaccine in newly diagnosed glioma. For the study at large: Males made up about 62% and females about 40% of treated patients, whose mean age was roughly 40 years. Notes on the study in general: Patients mounted vaccine-induced immune responses in about 92% of cases. Apparently, pseudoprogression bore no relation to changes among the top peripheral T cell clonotypes.

CDR3 length: 13 amino acids. V was clipped by 5 bases and J by 7 bases, with 14 bases between them. Germline V gives CDR1 SGHTA, CDR2 FQGTGA. On this clone: The antigen remains undetermined.

Sequenced by immunoSEQ multiplex PCR; TCRdb stores in-frame clones only, minus some. Here the sample spans about 67,000 clones, about four fifths being singletons. Time point specified: baseline, week 1 (first vaccination visit). The treatment here: pre-vaccination baseline after standard-of-care therapy. Newly diagnosed WHO grade 3 or 4 IDH1-mutant, ATRX-lost astrocytomas were identified in the donors. The V gene is TRBV7-3, the J gene TRBJ1-1; D call uncertain. This sequence originates from a woman younger than 30 with glioma. Some clones in this sample may be carry-over from other donors' samples. The material sequenced was peripheral blood mononuclear cells (PBMCs), taken from a glioma patient treated with radiotherapy, temozolomide or both. CDR3: CASSPTWGVEAFF. The DNA for the CDR3 is TGTGCCAGCAGCCCGACTTGGGGAGTTGAAGCTTTCTTT.